The clone carrying this TCR beta chain has just a few counts. The antigen is not known. The time point is: pre-sensitization, week 0. Treatment denoted: therapeutic diphenylcyclopropenone sensitization with weekly scalp DPC. V lost 4 bases to trimming and J lost 6 bases; unmatched junction nucleotides: 13. This CDR3 comprises 16 residues. Germline V lookup: CDR1 SGDLS, CDR2 YYNGEE. This sample is drawn from a study of human T cells and chemical hapten exposure. Findings and limits, study-wide: Sensitizing to DPC left TCRs with a frequency above 1 in 1000 unaltered.

Each CDR3 protein gets one entry after TCRdb re-called the RACE reads with MiXCR. The table records about 110,000 distinct CDR3 sequences, roughly an eighth of them present only once. The specimen was whole blood, collected in connection with sensitization to the hapten diphenylcyclopropenone (DPC). The rearrangement uses TRBV9 and TRBJ2-1; the match to TRBD2 covers 7 bases. The clonotype comes from a woman aged 45-65 years with alopecia areata. Some clones in this sample may be carry-over from other donors' samples. CDR3 protein: CASSTQLGGSRNEQFF. CDR3 coding DNA: TGTGCCAGCAGCACCCAACTGGGGGGGAGTCGCAATGAGCAGTTCTTC.